This T cell receptor (beta chain) was captured by sequencing in a study of regulatory T cells in long-lasting Graves disease. Trimming took 3 bases from V and 3 from J, leaving 2 bases between them. The CDR3 runs 12 residues. Germline V gene lookup returns CDR1 MDHEN and CDR2 SYDVKM. Study-level findings and limits: Public clonotype sharing was higher in persistent than newly diagnosed patients. For persistent Graves' patients, TCR diversity was lower than for newly diagnosed ones.

This clonotype was seen at least ten times. Its antigen is unknown. Investigators prepared the TCR beta libraries by applying iRepertoire HTBI primers and Arm-PCR of CDR3 regions. TCRdb analysed the multiplex PCR reads with MiXCR anew, one entry per CDR3 protein. The sample holds 400,000 to 500,000 distinct CDR3 sequences, less than 25% seen once. The time point here: persistent/refractory GD, antithyroid drugs over 5 years with positive TRAb. The TCR library was made from RNA that had been extracted from PBMCs in TRIzol. Specimen: peripheral blood mononuclear cells (PBMCs), collected when the disease was refractory, from a patient treated with antithyroid drugs. This TCR was sampled from a female donor with Graves disease. The V gene is TRBV28, the J gene TRBJ2-2; D is uncertain. CDR3 DNA: TGTGCCAGCAGTTTTGACACCGGGGAGCTGTTTTTT. Translation: CASSFDTGELFF.